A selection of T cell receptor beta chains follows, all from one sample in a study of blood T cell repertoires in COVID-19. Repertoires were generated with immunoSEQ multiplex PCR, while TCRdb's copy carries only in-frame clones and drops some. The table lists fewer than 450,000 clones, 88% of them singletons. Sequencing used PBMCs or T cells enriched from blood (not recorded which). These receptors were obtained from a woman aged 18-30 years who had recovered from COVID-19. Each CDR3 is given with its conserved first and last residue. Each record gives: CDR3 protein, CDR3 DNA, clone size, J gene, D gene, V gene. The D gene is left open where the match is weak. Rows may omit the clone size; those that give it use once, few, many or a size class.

CATGGTGGTDTQYF | TGTGCCACCGGAGGGACAGGCGGCACAGATACGCAGTATTTT | NA | TRBJ2-3 | TRBD1 | TRBV24-1
CASSLIGTGGQPQHF | TGTGCCAGCAGTTTAATCGGGACAGGCGGCCAGCCCCAGCATTTT | once | TRBJ1-5 | TRBD1 | TRBV28
CASSLRGDYGYTF | TGTGCCAGCAGTTTAAGGGGTGACTATGGCTACACCTTC | NA | TRBJ1-2 | NA | TRBV28
CASSVRGTIFSGANVLTF | TGTGCCAGTAGTGTCAGGGGGACCATCTTCTCTGGGGCCAACGTCCTGACTTTC | NA | TRBJ2-6 | TRBD1 | TRBV19
CASSLPGRGRRAFF | TGTGCCAGCAGCCTGCCAGGCAGGGGGCGAAGAGCTTTCTTT | NA | TRBJ1-1 | TRBD1 | TRBV7-2
CASSQDRLAGNTIYF | TGCGCCAGCAGCCAAGATAGGCTAGCTGGAAACACCATATATTTT | NA | TRBJ1-3 | NA | TRBV4-1
CASTPGQNTDTQYF | TGTGCCAGCACCCCGGGACAGAATACAGATACGCAGTATTTT | NA | TRBJ2-3 | TRBD1 | TRBV27
CASSLGPRVEQYF | TGTGCCAGCAGCTTGGGCCCCAGGGTCGAGCAGTACTTC | once | TRBJ2-7 | NA | TRBV5-5
CASSPYRGGGELFF | TGCGCCAGCAGTCCTTACAGGGGCGGCGGGGAGCTGTTTTTT | NA | TRBJ2-2 | TRBD1 | TRBV5-1
CASSPGEGTSGGSYEQYF | TGTGCCAGCAGCCCCGGTGAAGGGACTAGCGGGGGTTCCTACGAGCAGTACTTC | few | TRBJ2-7 | TRBD2 | TRBV11-3
CASSDQHRQEREIADTQYF | TGTGCCAGCAGTGACCAACACCGACAGGAGAGGGAAATCGCAGATACGCAGTATTTT | NA | TRBJ2-3 | NA | TRBV6-4